These 6 T cell receptor beta chains originate from one sample sequenced in a study of OX40 agonist ivuxolimab in advanced cancers. Method: immunoSEQ multiplex PCR; TCRdb's copy keeps in-frame clones and lacks some. The profile covers over 55,000 clones, with 84% appearing a single time and approximately 2.4% taken by the ten largest. The sample here was CD4+ or CD8+ T cells sorted from blood, taken in a trial of the OX40 agonist ivuxolimab. These TCRs come from an adult with an advanced solid tumor such as melanoma, head and neck, liver or kidney cancer.

The V call is TRBV5-6, the J call TRBJ1-4, with TRBD1 as a possible D gene (6 bases). Trimming stripped 2 bases from V and 11 bases from J, with 16 bases between. CDR1 is SGHDT and CDR2 is YYEEEE in the germline V gene. The CDR3 loop spans 14 amino acids. CDR3 sequence (DNA): TGTGCCAGCAGCTTCGATTGGGGGGCGCGGAAACTGTTTTTT. It codes for CASSFDWGARKLFF.

The chain uses TRBV7-3 and TRBJ1-3, with 7 bases identical to TRBD1. CDR3 length equals 14 residues. Per the germline V gene, CDR1 is SGHTA and CDR2 is FQGTGA. J was trimmed by 2 bases and V by 4 bases; bases with no gene match: 2. The CDR3 sequence: CASSSGQPGNTIYF. The CDR3, as DNA: TGTGCCAGCAGCTCGGGACAGCCTGGAAACACCATATATTTT. Together with reference TRBV7-3 and TRBJ1-3, the CDR3 gives the full variable domain: GAGVSQTPSNKVTEKGKYVELRCDPISGHTALYWYRQSLGQGPEFLIYFQGTGAADDSGLPNDRFFAVRPEGSVSTLKIQRTERGDSAVYLCASSSGQPGNTIYFGEGSWLTVV.

The rearrangement joins TRBV9 to TRBJ2-3; 9 nucleotides match TRBD1. The J segment lost 2 bases and the V segment lost 3 bases, leaving 7 bases of the junction unmatched. Germline V gene data show CDR1 as SGDLS and CDR2 as YYNGEE. This CDR3 is 16 amino acids long. In DNA, the CDR3 is TGTGCCAGCAGCGCGCGGGGACAGGGATACACAGATACGCAGTATTTT. Encoded protein: CASSARGQGYTDTQYF.

V is TRBV2 and J is TRBJ2-5, with 8 bases lining up with TRBD2. Germline V gene lookup returns CDR1 SNHLY and CDR2 FYNNEI. V gave up 6 bases and J gave up 5 bases; unmatched junction bases: 8. The CDR3 spans 14 residues. The CDR3 bases are TGTGCCAGCAGGGAACTAGCGGTCGGGGAGACCCAGTACTTC. Amino acids: CASRELAVGETQYF. The full variable domain, its missing parts supplied by reference TRBV2 and TRBJ2-5, is EPEVTQTPSHQVTQMGQEVILRCVPISNHLYFYWYRQILGQKVEFLVSFYNNEISEKSEIFDDQFSVERPDGSNFTLKIRSTKLEDSAMYFCASRELAVGETQYFGPGTRLLVL.

This sequence joins TRBV18 and TRBJ1-4; D not certain. The germline CDR1 and CDR2 sequences are KGHSH and LQKENI. The CDR3 runs to 16 residues. Trimming pared 0 bases from V and 7 bases from J, leaving 15 bases between. The CDR3 protein is CASSPPAAVGIEKLFF. CDR3 nucleotide sequence: TGTGCCAGCTCACCACCGGCGGCAGTTGGGATTGAAAAACTGTTTTTT.

The chain recombines TRBV11-2 with TRBJ1-2; D not resolved. Trimming left V 5 bases short and J 4 bases short, with 11 bases between. The germline CDR1 and CDR2 sequences are SGHAT and FQNNGV. CDR3 length: 13 amino acids. The CDR3 DNA follows: TGTGCCAGCAGCGCGGCGGCGGCCTATGGCTACACCTTC. Protein sequence: CASSAAAAYGYTF.